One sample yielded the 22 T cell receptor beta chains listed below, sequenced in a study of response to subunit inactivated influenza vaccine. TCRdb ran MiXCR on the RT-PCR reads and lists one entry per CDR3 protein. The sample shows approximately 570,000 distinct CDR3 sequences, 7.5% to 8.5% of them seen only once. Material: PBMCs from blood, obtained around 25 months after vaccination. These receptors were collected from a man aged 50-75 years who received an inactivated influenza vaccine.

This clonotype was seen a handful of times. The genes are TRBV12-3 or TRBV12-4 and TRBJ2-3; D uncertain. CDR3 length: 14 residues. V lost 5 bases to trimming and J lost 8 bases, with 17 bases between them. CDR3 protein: CASSTYSSTGTQYF. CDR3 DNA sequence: TGTGCCAGCAGTACCTACTCCAGCACGGGTACGCAGTATTTT.

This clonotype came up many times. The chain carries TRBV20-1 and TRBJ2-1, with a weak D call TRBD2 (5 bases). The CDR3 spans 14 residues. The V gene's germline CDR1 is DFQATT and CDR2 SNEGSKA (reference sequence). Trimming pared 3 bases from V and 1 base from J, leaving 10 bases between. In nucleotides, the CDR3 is TGCAGTGCTAGGAAAGCGGATTCCTACAATGAGCAGTTCTTC. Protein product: CSARKADSYNEQFF.

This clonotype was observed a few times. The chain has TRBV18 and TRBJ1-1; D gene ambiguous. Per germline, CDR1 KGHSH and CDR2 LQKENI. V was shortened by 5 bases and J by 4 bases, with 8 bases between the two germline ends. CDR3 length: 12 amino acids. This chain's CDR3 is CASSGVSTEAFF. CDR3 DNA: TGTGCCAGCTCAGGGGTGAGCACTGAAGCTTTCTTT.

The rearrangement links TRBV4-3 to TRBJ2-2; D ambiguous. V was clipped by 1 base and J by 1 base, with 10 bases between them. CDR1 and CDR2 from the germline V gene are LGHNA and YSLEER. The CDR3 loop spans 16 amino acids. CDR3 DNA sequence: TGCGCCAGCAGCCAAGCCGGCCAGCGGAACACCGGGGAGCTGTTTTTT. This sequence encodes CASSQAGQRNTGELFF.

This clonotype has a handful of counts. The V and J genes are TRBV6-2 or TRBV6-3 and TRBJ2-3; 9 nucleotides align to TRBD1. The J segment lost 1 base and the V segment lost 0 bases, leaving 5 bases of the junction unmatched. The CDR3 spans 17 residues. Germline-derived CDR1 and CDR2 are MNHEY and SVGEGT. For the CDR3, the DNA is TGTGCCAGCAGTTACTCTACAGGGGGCGCCCGCACAGATACGCAGTATTTT. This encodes CASSYSTGGARTDTQYF.

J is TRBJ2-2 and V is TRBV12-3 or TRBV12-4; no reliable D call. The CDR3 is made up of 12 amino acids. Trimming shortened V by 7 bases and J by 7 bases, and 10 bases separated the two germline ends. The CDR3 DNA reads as TGTGCCAGCACCTCCCCCGGCGGGGAGCTGTTTTTT. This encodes CASTSPGGELFF.

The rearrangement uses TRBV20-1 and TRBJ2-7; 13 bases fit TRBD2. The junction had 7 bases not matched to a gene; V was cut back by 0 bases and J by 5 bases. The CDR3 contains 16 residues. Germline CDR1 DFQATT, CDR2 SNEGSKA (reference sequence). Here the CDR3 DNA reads TGCAGTGCTAGAGATGGTACTAGCGGGAGGGCGCACGAGCAGTACTTC. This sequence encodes CSARDGTSGRAHEQYF.

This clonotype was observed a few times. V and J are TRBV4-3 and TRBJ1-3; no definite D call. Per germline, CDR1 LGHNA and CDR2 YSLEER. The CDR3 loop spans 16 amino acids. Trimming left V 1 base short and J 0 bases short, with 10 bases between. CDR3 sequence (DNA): TGCGCCAGCAGCCAAGTCCGGAGCACCTCTGGAAACACCATATATTTT. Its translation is CASSQVRSTSGNTIYF.

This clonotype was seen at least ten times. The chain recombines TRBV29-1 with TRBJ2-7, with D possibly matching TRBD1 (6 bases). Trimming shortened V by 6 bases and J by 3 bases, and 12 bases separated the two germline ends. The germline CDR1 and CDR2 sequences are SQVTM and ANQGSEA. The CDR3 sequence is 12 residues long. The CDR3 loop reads CSVTTGSYEQYF. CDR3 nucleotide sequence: TGCAGCGTAACTACAGGGAGCTACGAGCAGTACTTC.

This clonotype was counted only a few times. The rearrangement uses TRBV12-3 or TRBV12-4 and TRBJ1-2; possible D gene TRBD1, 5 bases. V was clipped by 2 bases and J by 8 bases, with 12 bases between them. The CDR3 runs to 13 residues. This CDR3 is CASSLLGAQGYTF. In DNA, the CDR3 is TGTGCCAGCAGTTTACTCGGGGCTCAAGGCTACACCTTC.

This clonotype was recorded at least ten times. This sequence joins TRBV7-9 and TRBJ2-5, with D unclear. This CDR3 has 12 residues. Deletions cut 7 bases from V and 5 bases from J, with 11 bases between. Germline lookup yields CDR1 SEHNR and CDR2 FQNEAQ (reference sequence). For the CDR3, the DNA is TGTGCCAGCACCACCAGGTGGGAGACCCAGTACTTC. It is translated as CASTTRWETQYF.

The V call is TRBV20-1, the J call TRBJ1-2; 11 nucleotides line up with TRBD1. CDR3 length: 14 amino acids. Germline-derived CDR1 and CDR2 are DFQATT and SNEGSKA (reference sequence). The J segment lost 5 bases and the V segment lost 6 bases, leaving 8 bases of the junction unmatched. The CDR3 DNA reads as TGCAGTGCGCCGGGACAGGGGGTAAAGTATGGCTACACCTTC. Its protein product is CSAPGQGVKYGYTF.

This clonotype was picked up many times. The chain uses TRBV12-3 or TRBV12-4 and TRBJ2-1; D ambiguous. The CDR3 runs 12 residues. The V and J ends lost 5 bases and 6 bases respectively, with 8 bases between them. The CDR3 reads CASSQNGNEQFF. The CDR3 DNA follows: TGTGCCAGCAGTCAAAACGGCAATGAGCAGTTCTTC.

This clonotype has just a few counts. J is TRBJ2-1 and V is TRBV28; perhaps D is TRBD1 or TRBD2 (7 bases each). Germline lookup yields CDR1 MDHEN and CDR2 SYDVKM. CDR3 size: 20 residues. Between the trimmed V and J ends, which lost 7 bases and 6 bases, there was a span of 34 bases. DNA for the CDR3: TGTGCCAGCAATCCCCACTACAGGGGACCTCCGGGACTATTATTCAATGAGCAGTTCTTC. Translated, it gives CASNPHYRGPPGLLFNEQFF.

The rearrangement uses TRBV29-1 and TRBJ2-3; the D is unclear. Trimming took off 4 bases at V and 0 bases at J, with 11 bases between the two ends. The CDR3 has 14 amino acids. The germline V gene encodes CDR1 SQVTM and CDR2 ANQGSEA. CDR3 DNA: TGCAGCGTTGGCCGGATATCTAGCACAGATACGCAGTATTTT. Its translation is CSVGRISSTDTQYF.

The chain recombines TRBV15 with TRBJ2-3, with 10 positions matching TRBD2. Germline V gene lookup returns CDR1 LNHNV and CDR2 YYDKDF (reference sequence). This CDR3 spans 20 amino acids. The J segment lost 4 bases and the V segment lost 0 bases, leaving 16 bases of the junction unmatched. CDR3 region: CATSRDPGLASASHADTQYF. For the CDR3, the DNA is TGTGCCACCAGCAGAGATCCGGGACTAGCGTCAGCCAGTCACGCAGATACGCAGTATTTT.

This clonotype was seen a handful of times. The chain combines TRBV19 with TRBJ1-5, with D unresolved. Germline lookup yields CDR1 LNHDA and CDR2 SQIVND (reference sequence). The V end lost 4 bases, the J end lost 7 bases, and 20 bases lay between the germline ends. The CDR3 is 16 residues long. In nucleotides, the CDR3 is TGTGCCAGTAGTAATGGTCCCGGTGGCAGAAAACAGCCCCAGCATTTT. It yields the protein CASSNGPGGRKQPQHF. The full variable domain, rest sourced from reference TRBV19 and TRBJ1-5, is DGGITQSPKYLFRKEGQNVTLSCEQNLNHDAMYWYRQDPGQGLRLIYYSQIVNDFQKGDIAEGYSVSREKKESFPLTVTSAQKNPTAFYLCASSNGPGGRKQPQHFGDGTRLSIL.

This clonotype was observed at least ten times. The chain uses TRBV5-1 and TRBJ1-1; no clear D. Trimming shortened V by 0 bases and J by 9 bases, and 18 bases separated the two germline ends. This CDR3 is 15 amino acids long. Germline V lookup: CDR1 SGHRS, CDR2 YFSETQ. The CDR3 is CASSLVGRELGKAFF. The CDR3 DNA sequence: TGCGCCAGCAGCTTGGTAGGCCGGGAACTCGGTAAAGCTTTCTTT.

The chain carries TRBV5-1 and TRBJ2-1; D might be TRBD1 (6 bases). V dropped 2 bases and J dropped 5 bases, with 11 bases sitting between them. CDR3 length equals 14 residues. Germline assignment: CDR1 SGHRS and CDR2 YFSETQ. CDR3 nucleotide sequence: TGCGCCAGCAGCTTTAGGACAGTGAACAATGAGCAGTTCTTC. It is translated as CASSFRTVNNEQFF.

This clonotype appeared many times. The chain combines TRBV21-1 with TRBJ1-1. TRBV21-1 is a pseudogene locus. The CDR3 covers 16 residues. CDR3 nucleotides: TGTGCCAGCAGCTTATTTAGACCGGACCGGAACACTGAAGCTTTCTTT. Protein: CASSLFRPDRNTEAFF.

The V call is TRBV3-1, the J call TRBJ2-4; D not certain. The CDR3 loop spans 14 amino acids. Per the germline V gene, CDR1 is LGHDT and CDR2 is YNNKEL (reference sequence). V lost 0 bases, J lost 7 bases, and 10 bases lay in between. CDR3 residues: CASSQDMGINIQYF. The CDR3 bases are TGTGCCAGCAGCCAAGATATGGGCATCAACATTCAGTACTTC.

This CDR3 reads CSARVMDDPDQETQYF. The CDR3 region has the DNA TGCAGTGCTAGAGTCATGGACGATCCAGACCAAGAGACCCAGTACTTC. The chain links TRBV20-1 to TRBJ2-5; D is unclear. CDR3 length equals 16 residues. Trimming took off 1 base at V and 0 bases at J, with 15 bases between the two ends. Germline CDR1 reads DFQATT; CDR2 reads SNEGSKA (reference sequence).